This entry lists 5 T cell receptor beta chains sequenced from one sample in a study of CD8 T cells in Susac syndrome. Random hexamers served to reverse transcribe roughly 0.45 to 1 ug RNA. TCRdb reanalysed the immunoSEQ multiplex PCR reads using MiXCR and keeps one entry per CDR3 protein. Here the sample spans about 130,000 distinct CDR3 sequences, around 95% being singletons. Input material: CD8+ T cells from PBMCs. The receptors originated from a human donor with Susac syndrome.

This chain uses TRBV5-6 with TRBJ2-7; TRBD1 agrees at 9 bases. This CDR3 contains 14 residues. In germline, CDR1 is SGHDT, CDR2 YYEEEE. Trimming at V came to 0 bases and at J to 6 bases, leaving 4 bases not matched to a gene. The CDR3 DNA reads TGTGCCAGCAGCTTGGGGACAGGGGCATTCGAGCAGTACTTC. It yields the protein CASSLGTGAFEQYF.

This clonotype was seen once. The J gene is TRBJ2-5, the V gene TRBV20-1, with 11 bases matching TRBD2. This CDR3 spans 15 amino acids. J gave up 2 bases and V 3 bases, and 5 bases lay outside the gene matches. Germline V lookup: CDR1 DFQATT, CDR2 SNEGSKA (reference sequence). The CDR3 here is CSARIAGGPQETQYF. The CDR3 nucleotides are TGCAGTGCTAGGATAGCGGGAGGGCCACAAGAGACCCAGTACTTC.

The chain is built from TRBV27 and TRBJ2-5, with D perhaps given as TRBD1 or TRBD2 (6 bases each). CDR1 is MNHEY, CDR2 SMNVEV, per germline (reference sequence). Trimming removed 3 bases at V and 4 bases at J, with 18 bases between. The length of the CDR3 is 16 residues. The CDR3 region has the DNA TGTGCCAGCAGTTTCTCGGTCCTCTGGGGGGCAGAGACCCAGTACTTC. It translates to CASSFSVLWGAETQYF.

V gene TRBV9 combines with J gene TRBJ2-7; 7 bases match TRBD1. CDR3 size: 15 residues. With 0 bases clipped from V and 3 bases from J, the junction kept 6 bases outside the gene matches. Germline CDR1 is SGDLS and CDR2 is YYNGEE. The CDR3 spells CASSVATGDRYEQYF. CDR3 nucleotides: TGTGCCAGCAGCGTAGCCACAGGGGATCGCTACGAGCAGTACTTC.

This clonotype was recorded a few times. CDR3 bases: TGTGCCAGCAGTCTCAGGGGGGATGAGCAGTTCTTC. Amino acid sequence: CASSLRGDEQFF. The chain joins TRBV6-5 to TRBJ2-1, with D perhaps TRBD1 (7 bases). CDR3 length equals 12 residues. The germline V gene has CDR1 MNHEY and CDR2 SVGAGI. V gave up 5 bases and J gave up 8 bases, with 10 bases separating them.